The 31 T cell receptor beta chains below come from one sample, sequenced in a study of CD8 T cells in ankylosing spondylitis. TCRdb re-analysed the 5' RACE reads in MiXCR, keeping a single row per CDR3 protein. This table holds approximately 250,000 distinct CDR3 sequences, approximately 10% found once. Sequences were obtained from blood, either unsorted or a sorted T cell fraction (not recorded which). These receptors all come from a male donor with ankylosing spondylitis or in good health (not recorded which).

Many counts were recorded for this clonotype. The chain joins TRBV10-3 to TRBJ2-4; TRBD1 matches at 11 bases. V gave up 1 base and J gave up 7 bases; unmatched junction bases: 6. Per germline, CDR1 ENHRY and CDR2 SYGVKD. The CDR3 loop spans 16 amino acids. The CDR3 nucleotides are TGTGCCATCAGTGAGTTTTCTGGGACAGGGGGTAACATTCAGTACTTC. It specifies CAISEFSGTGGNIQYF.

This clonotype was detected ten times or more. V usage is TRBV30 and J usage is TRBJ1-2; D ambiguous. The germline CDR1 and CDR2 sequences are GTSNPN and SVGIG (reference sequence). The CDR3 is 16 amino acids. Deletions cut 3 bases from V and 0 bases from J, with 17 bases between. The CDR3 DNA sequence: TGTGCCTGGAGCCCGGGTCGATATATGGCTAACTATGGCTACACCTTC. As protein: CAWSPGRYMANYGYTF.

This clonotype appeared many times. The CDR3 nucleotides are TGCAGTGCTAGCGGTCGGGACTCCCCTCGCAAGACCTACACTGAAGCTTTCTTT. Protein: CSASGRDSPRKTYTEAFF. This rearrangement joins TRBV20-1 to TRBJ1-1; a weak D match, TRBD1 (5 bases). Germline CDR1 and CDR2: DFQATT and SNEGSKA (reference sequence). Trimming removed 3 bases at V and 3 bases at J, with 26 bases between. CDR3 size: 18 residues.

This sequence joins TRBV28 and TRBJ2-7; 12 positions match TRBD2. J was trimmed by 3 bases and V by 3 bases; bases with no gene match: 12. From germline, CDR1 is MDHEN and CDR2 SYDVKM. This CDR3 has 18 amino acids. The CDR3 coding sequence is TGTGCCAGCAGTTTCTTCGCTAGCGGGGGGGCTAGAAACTACGAGCAGTACTTC. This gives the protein CASSFFASGGARNYEQYF.

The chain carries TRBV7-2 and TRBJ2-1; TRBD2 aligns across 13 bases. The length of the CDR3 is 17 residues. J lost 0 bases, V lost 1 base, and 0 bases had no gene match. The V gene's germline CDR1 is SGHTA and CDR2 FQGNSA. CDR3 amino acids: CASSLGLAGGSYNEQFF. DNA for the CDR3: TGTGCCAGCAGCTTAGGACTAGCGGGGGGCTCCTACAATGAGCAGTTCTTC. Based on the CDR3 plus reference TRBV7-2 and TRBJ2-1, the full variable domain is GAGVSQSPSNKVTEKGKDVELRCDPISGHTALYWYRQSLGQGLEFLIYFQGNSAPDKSGLPSDRFSAERTGGSVSTLTIQRTQQEDSAVYLCASSLGLAGGSYNEQFFGPGTRLTVL.

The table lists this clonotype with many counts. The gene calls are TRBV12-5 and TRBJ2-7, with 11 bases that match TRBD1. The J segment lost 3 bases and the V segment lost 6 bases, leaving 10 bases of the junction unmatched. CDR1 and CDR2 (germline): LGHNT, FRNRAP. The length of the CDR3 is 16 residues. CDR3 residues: CASGPLTGTGGYEQYF. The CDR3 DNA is TGTGCTAGTGGGCCGCTTACCGGGACAGGGGGCTACGAGCAGTACTTC.

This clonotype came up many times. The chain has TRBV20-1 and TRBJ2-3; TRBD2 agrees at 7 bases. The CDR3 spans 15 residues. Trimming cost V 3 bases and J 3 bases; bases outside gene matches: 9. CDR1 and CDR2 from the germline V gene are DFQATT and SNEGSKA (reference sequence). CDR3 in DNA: TGCAGTGCTAGTCAAGCGGGAAAAAGGACAGATACGCAGTATTTT. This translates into CSASQAGKRTDTQYF.

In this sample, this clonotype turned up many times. Here the CDR3 reads CSARTRLAGNEQFF. The CDR3 DNA reads TGCAGTGCTAGAACCAGGCTAGCGGGTAATGAGCAGTTCTTC. The rearrangement joins TRBV20-1 to TRBJ2-1; 8 nucleotides align to TRBD2. V dropped 2 bases and J dropped 7; count of bases not matched to a gene: 7. Looked up from germline, CDR1 is DFQATT and CDR2 is SNEGSKA (reference sequence). The CDR3 extends over 14 amino acids.

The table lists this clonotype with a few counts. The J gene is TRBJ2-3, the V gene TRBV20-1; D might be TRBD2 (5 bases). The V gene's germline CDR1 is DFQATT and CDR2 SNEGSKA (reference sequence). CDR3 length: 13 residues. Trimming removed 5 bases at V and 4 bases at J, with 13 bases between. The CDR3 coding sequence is TGCAGTGCTCCGGGGAGAAACGCAGATACGCAGTATTTT. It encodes CSAPGRNADTQYF.

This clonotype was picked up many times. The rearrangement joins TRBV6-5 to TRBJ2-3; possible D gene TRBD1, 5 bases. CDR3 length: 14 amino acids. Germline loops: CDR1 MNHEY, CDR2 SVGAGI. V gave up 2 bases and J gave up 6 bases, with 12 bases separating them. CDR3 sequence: CASSYPQRGDTQYF. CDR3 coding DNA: TGTGCCAGCAGTTACCCCCAAAGGGGCGATACGCAGTATTTT.

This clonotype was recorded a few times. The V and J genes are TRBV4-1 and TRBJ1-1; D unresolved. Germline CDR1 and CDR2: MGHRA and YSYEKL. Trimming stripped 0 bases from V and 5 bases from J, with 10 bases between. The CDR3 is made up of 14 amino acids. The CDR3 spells CASSQDIGWTEAFF. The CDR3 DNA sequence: TGCGCCAGCAGCCAAGATATCGGATGGACTGAAGCTTTCTTT.

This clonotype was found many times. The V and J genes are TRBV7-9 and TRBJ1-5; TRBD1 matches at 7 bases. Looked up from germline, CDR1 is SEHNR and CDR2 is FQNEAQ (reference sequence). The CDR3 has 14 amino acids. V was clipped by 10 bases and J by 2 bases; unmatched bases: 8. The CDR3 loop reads CATQGGFGNQPQHF. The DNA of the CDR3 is TGTGCCACCCAGGGGGGCTTTGGCAATCAGCCCCAGCATTTT.

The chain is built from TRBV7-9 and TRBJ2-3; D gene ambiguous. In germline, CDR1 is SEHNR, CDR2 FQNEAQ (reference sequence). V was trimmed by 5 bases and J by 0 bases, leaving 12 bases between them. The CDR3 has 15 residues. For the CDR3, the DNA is TGTGCCAGCAGCCAGAGTGGCGTGAGCACAGATACGCAGTATTTT. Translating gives CASSQSGVSTDTQYF.

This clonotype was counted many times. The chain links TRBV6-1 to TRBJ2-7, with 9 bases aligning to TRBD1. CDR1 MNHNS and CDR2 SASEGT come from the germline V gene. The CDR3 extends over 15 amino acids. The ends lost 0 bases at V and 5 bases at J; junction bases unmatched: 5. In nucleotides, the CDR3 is TGTGCCAGCAGTGAAGCGCTGGGGACAGGGAACGAGCAGTACTTC. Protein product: CASSEALGTGNEQYF.

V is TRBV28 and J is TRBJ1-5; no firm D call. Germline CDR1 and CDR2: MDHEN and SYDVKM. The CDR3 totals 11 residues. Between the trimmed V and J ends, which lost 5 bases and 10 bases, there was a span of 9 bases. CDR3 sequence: CASSPDGPQHF. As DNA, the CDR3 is TGTGCCAGCAGTCCAGATGGTCCCCAGCATTTT.

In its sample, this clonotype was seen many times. CDR3 DNA sequence: TGTGCCAGCACCCCGGGACTCCTGAGCTCCTATAATTCACCCCTCCACTTT. Translating gives CASTPGLLSSYNSPLHF. V is TRBV12-3 or TRBV12-4 and J is TRBJ1-6; D is perhaps TRBD1 (5 bases). Trimming pared 7 bases from V and 0 bases from J, leaving 16 bases between. CDR3 length equals 17 residues.

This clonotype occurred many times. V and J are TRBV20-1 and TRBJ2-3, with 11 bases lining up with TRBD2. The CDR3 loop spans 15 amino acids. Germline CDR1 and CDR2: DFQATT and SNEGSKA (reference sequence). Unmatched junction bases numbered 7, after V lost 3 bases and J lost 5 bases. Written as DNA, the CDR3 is TGCAGTGCTAGGGGTAGCGGGGGGGTTATAGATACGCAGTATTTT. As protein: CSARGSGGVIDTQYF.

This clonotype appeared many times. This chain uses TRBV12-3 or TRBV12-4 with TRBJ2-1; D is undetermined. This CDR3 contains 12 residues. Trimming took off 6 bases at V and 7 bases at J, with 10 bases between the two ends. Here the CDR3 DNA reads TGTGCCAGCAGCAAAAGGCCGAATGAGCAGTTCTTC. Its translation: CASSKRPNEQFF.

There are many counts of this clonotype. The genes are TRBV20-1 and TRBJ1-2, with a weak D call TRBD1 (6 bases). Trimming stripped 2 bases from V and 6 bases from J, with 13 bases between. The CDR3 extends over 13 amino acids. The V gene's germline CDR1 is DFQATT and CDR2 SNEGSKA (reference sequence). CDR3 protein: CSARITGTHGYTF. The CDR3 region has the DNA TGCAGTGCTAGAATTACAGGGACGCATGGCTACACCTTC.

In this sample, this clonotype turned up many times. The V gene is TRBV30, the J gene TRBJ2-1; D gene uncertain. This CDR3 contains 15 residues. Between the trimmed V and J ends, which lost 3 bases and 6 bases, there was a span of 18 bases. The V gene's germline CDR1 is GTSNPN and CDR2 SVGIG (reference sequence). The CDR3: CAWSKWHNNGNEQFF. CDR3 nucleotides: TGTGCCTGGAGCAAATGGCATAATAACGGCAATGAGCAGTTCTTC. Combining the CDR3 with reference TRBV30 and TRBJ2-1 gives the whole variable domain SQTIHQWPATLVQPVGSPLSLECTVEGTSNPNLYWYRQAAGRGLQLLFYSVGIGQISSEVPQNLSASRPQDRQFILSSKKLLLSDSGFYLCAWSKWHNNGNEQFFGPGTRLTVL.

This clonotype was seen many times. The CDR3 sequence is CASSWAGYYEQYF. The CDR3 region has the DNA TGTGCCAGCAGCTGGGCGGGGTACTACGAGCAGTACTTC. The genes are TRBV5-6 and TRBJ2-7, with D perhaps TRBD2 (6 bases). The CDR3 runs to 13 residues. Per germline, CDR1 SGHDT and CDR2 YYEEEE. Trimming took 3 bases from V and 3 from J, leaving 10 bases between them.

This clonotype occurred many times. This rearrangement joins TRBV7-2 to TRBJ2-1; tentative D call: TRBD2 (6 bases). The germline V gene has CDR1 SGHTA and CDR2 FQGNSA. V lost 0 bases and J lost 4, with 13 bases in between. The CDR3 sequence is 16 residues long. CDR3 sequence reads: CASSLAGVAEYNEQFF. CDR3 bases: TGTGCCAGCAGCTTAGCCGGAGTAGCGGAATACAATGAGCAGTTCTTC.

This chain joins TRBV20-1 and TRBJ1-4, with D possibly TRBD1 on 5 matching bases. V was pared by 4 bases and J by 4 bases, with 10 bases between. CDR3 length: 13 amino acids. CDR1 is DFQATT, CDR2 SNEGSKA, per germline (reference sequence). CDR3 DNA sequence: TGCAGTGCTACCGGGACTGATAATGAAAAACTGTTTTTT. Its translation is CSATGTDNEKLFF.

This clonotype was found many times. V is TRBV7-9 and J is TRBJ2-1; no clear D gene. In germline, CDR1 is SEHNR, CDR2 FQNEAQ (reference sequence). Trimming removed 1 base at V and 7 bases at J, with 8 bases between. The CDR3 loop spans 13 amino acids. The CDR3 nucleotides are TGTGCCAGCAGCTTAGGGGTCGGGAATGAGCAGTTCTTC. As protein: CASSLGVGNEQFF.

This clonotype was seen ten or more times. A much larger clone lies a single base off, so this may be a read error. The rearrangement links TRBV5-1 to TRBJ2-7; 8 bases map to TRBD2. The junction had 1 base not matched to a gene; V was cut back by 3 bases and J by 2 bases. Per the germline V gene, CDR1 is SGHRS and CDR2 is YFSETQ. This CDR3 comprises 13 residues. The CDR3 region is CASSSGGTYEQYF. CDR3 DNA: TGCGCCAGCAGCTCGGGGGGGACCTACGAGCAGTACTTC.

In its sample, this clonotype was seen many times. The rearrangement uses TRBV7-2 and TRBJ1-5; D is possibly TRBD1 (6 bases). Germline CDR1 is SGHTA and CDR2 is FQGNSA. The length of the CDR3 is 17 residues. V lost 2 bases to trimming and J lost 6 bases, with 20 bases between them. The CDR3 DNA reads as TGTGCCAGCAGCTTATTTCAGACCAGGGGAGGTGGTCAGCCCCAGCATTTT. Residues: CASSLFQTRGGGQPQHF.

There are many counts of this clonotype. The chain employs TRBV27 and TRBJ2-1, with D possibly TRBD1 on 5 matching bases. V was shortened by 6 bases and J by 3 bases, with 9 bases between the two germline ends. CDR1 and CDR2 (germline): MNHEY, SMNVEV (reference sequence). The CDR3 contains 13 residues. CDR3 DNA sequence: TGTGCCAGCAGGCAGGGCTTCTACAATGAGCAGTTCTTC. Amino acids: CASRQGFYNEQFF.

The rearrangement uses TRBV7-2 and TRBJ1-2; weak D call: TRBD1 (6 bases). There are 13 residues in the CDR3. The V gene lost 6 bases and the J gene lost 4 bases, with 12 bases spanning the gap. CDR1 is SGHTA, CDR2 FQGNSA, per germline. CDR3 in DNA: TGTGCCAGCAGTAACGACAGGCCCTATGGCTACACCTTC. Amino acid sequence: CASSNDRPYGYTF.

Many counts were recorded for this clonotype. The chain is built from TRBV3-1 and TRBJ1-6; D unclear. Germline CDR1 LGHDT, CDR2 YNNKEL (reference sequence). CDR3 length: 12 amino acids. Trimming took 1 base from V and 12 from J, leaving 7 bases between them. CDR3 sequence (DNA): TGTGCCAGCAGCCAAGTTGAAGGACCCCTCCACTTT. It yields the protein CASSQVEGPLHF.

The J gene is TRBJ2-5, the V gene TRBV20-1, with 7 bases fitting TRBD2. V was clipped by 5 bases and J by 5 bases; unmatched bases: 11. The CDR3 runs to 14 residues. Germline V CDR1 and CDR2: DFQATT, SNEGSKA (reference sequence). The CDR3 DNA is TGCAGTGCTGATGGCGGGGGTACTGGCGAGACCCAGTACTTC. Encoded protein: CSADGGGTGETQYF.

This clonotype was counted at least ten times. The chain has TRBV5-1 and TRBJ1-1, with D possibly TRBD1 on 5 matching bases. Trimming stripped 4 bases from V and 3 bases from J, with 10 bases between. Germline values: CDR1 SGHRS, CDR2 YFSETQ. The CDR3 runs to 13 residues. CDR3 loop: CASSGTGDTEAFF. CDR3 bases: TGCGCCAGCAGCGGTACAGGAGACACTGAAGCTTTCTTT. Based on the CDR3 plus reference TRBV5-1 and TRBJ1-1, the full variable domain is KAGVTQTPRYLIKTRGQQVTLSCSPISGHRSVSWYQQTPGQGLQFLFEYFSETQRNKGNFPGRFSGRQFSNSRSEMNVSTLELGDSALYLCASSGTGDTEAFFGQGTRLTVV.